This TCR beta chain appears in the sequencing data of a study of OX40 agonist ivuxolimab in advanced cancers. Study-level information: Eligibility rules accepted prior anti-PD-1, anti-PD-L1 or anti-CTLA-4 therapy, and 35% to 45% had some. Findings and limits, study-wide: Also present in some nonresponders was a low level of normalized T-cell clonal expansion.

Trimming took off 5 bases at V and 2 bases at J, with 13 bases between the two ends. Germline-derived CDR1 and CDR2 are KGHSH and LQKENI. CDR3 length: 14 amino acids. Produced via immunoSEQ multiplex PCR; TCRdb's table is partial and in-frame only. The profile covers about 65,000 clones, with roughly 87% appearing a single time and 0.8% to 1.2% taken by the ten largest. Comments on this clone: The antigen is undetermined.

This clonotype was sampled from an adult with an advanced solid tumor such as melanoma, head and neck, liver or kidney cancer. The chain recombines TRBV18 with TRBJ2-7; weak D call: TRBD1 (7 bases). Sequencing was performed on CD4+ or CD8+ T cells sorted from blood, taken in a trial of the OX40 agonist ivuxolimab. CDR3 DNA: TGTGCCAGCTCAAAGTCAGGGGGGACCTACGAGCAGTACTTC. Translating gives CASSKSGGTYEQYF.